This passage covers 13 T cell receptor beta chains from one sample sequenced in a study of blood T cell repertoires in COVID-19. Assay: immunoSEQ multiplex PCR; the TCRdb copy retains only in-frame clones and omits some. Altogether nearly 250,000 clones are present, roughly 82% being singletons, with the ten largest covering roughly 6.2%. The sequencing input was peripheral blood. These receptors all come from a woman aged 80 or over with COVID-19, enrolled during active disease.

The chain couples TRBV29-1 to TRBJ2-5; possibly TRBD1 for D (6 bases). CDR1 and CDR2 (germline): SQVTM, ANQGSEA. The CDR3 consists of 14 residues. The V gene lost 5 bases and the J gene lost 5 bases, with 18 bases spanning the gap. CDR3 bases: TGCAGCGTTTCAAAACAAGGGGGATCGGAGACCCAGTACTTC. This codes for CSVSKQGGSETQYF.

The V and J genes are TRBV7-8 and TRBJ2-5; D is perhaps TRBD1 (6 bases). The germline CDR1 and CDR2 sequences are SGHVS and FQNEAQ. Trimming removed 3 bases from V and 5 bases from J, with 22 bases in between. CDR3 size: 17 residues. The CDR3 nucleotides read TGTGCCAGCAGCTTTATTGGGGGCCAGGCAGTCGGGGAGACCCAGTACTTC. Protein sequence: CASSFIGGQAVGETQYF.

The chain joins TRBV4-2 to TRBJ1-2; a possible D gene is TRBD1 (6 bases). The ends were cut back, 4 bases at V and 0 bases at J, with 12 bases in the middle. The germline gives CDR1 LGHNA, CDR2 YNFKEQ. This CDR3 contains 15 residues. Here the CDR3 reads CASSPTGQANYGYTF. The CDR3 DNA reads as TGTGCCAGCAGCCCTACAGGGCAAGCTAACTATGGCTACACCTTC.

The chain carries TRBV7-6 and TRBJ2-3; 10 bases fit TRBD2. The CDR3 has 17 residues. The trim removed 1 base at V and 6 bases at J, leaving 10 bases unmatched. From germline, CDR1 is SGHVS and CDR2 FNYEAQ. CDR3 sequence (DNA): TGTGCCAGCAGCTTAGGGTTGTTAGCGGGGGGTCTGGATACGCAGTATTTT. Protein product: CASSLGLLAGGLDTQYF.

CDR3 sequence reads: CASSLEPRGANVLTF. As DNA, the CDR3 is TGTGCCAGCAGCTTAGAACCCCGGGGGGCCAACGTCCTGACTTTC. The rearrangement links TRBV11-2 to TRBJ2-6; unclear D gene. This CDR3 has 15 residues. V lost 0 bases and J 4 bases, leaving 7 bases between the germline ends. From germline, CDR1 is SGHAT and CDR2 FQNNGV.

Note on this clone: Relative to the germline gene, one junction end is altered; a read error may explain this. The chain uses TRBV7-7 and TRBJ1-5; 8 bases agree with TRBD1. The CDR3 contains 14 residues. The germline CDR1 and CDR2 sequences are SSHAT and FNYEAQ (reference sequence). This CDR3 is CASSPDRGRQPQHF. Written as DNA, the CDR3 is TGTGCTAGCAGCCCCGACAGGGGAAGGCAGCCCCAGCATTTT. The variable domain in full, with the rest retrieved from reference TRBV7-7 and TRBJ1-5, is GAGVSQSPRYKVTKRGQDVTLRCDPISSHATLYWYQQALGQGPEFLTYFNYEAQPDKSGLPSDRFSAERPEGSISTLTIQRTEQRDSAMYRCASSPDRGRQPQHFGDGTRLSIL.

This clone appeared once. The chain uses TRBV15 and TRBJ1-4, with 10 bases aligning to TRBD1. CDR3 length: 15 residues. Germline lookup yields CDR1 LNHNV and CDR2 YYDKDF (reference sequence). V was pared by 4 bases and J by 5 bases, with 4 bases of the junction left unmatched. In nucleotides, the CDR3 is TGTGCCACCAGCATTCCGGGACAGGGGAATGAAAAACTGTTTTTT. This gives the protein CATSIPGQGNEKLFF.

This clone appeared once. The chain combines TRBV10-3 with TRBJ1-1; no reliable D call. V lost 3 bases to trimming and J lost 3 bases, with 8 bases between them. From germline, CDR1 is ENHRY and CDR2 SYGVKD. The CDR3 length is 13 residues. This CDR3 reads CAISDRRDTEAFF. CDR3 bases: TGTGCCATCAGTGACCGGCGGGACACTGAAGCTTTCTTT.

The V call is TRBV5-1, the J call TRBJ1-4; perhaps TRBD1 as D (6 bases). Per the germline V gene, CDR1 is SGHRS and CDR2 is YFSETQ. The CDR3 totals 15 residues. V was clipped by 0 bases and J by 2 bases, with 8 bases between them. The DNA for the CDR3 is TGCGCCAGCAGCTTGGGTACAGGGACTAATGAAAAACTGTTTTTT. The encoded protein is CASSLGTGTNEKLFF.

The CDR3 nucleotides are TGTGCCAGTAGTCCGCGATATCTCGGAGAGACCCAGTACTTC. It codes for CASSPRYLGETQYF. The V gene is TRBV19, the J gene TRBJ2-5, with D hard to call. This CDR3 region has 14 residues. Between the trimmed V and J ends, which lost 5 bases and 4 bases, there was a span of 14 bases. CDR1 is LNHDA, CDR2 SQIVND, per germline (reference sequence).

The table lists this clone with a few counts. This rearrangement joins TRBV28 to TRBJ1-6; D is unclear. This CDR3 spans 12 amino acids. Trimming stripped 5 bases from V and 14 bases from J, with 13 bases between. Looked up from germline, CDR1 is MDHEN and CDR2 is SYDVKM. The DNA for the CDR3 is TGTGCCAGCAGTCCCCCCCGTGGAGCCCTCCACTTT. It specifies CASSPPRGALHF.

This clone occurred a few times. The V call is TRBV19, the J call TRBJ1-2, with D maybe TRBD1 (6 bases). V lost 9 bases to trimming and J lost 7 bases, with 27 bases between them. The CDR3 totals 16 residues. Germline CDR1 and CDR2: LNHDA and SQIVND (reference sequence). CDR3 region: CASSVPASRGVFGYTF. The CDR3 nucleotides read TGTGCCAGCAGCGTGCCTGCGAGCAGGGGAGTATTTGGCTACACCTTC. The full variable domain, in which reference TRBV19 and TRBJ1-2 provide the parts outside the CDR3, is DGGITQSPKYLFRKEGQNVTLSCEQNLNHDAMYWYRQDPGQGLRLIYYSQIVNDFQKGDIAEGYSVSREKKESFPLTVTSAQKNPTAFYLCASSVPASRGVFGYTFGSGTRLTVV.

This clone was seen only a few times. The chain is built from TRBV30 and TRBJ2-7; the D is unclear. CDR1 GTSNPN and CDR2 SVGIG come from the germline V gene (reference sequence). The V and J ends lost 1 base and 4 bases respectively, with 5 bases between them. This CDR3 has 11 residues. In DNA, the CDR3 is TGTGCCTGGAGTGAGAGGTACGAGCAGTACTTC. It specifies CAWSERYEQYF.